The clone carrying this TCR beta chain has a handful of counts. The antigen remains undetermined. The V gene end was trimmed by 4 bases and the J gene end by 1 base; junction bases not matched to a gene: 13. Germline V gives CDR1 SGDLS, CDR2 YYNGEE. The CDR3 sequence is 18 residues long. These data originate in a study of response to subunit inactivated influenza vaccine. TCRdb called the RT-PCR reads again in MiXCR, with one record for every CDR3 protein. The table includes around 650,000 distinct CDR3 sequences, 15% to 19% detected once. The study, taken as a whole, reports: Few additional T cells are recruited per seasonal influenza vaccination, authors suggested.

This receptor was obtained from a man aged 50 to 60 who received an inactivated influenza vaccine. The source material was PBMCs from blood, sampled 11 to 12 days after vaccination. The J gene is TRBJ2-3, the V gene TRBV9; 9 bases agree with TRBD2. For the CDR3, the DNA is TGTGCCAGCAGCTCAAAATATAGCGGGAGTGAAGGCACAGATACGCAGTATTTT. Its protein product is CASSSKYSGSEGTDTQYF.